Listed here are 26 T cell receptor beta chains from one sample, sequenced in a study of blood T cell repertoires in COVID-19. The repertoire was sequenced with immunoSEQ multiplex PCR; TCRdb's copy has only in-frame clones and lacks some. The table records 75,000 or so clones, about four fifths of them present only once. The sample was peripheral blood. The receptors come from a woman in her 70s with acute or convalescent COVID-19.

This sequence joins TRBV2 and TRBJ2-2, with TRBD2 identical over 9 bases. The CDR3 is 15 residues long. Germline lookup yields CDR1 SNHLY and CDR2 FYNNEI. With 2 bases clipped from V and 8 bases from J, the junction kept 6 bases outside the gene matches. In DNA form, the CDR3 reads TGTGCCAGCAGTGAAACGATAGCGGGAGCGGGGGAGCTGTTTTTT. Translating gives CASSETIAGAGELFF.

The gene calls are TRBV5-1 and TRBJ2-7, with D possibly being TRBD1 (5 bases). CDR1 and CDR2 from the germline V gene are SGHRS and YFSETQ. The CDR3 extends over 15 amino acids. V was cut by 0 bases and J by 2 bases, with 12 bases left in between. The CDR3 DNA follows: TGCGCCAGCAGCTTGGACGACAGTTCGACCTACGAGCAGTACTTC. Its protein is CASSLDDSSTYEQYF.

This chain uses TRBV9 with TRBJ1-6, with 8 bases lining up with TRBD1. Germline V CDR1 and CDR2: SGDLS, YYNGEE. The CDR3 consists of 16 residues. Trimming took 4 bases from V and 2 from J; bases not matched to a gene: 5. In nucleotides, the CDR3 is TGTGCCAGCAGCCGGACAGGGTACCCCTATAATTCACCCCTCCACTTT. Its translation is CASSRTGYPYNSPLHF. The variable domain in full, completed from reference TRBV9 and TRBJ1-6, reads DSGVTQTPKHLITATGQRVTLRCSPRSGDLSVYWYQQSLDQGLQFLIQYYNGEERAKGNILERFSAQQFPDLHSELNLSSLELGDSALYFCASSRTGYPYNSPLHFGNGTRLTVT.

The genes are TRBV24-1 and TRBJ1-3; D unclear. V lost 5 bases and J lost 2, with 6 bases in between. CDR1 and CDR2 from the germline V gene are KGHDR and SFDVKD. CDR3 length equals 13 residues. In DNA, the CDR3 is TGTGCCACCAGTGGCGGCCCTGGAAACACCATATATTTT. This gives the protein CATSGGPGNTIYF.

V is TRBV2 and J is TRBJ1-2; tentatively, D is TRBD1 (5 bases). CDR1 is SNHLY and CDR2 is FYNNEI in the germline V gene. The V and J ends lost 6 bases and 5 bases respectively, with 16 bases between them. This CDR3 region has 14 residues. In DNA form, the CDR3 reads TGTGCCAGCAGGGGAACAGGAGGGGCATATGGCTACACCTTC. Protein: CASRGTGGAYGYTF.

In its sample, this clone was seen a few times. The chain links TRBV13 to TRBJ1-1; no firm D call. The CDR3 extends over 13 amino acids. CDR1 is PRHDT, CDR2 FYEKMQ, per germline (reference sequence). V was cut by 5 bases and J by 4 bases, with 11 bases left in between. The CDR3 DNA follows: TGTGCCAGCAGCACGCGTCCTGGCACTGAAGCTTTCTTT. This encodes CASSTRPGTEAFF. Drawing the rest from reference TRBV13 and TRBJ1-1, the complete variable domain is AAGVIQSPRHLIKEKRETATLKCYPIPRHDTVYWYQQGPGQDPQFLISFYEKMQSDKGSIPDRFSAQQFSDYHSELNMSSLELGDSALYFCASSTRPGTEAFFGQGTRLTVV.

The DNA for the CDR3 is TGTGCCAGCAGCGTAGCGGGACAGGGTACGGGCATTCAGTACTTC. This gives the protein CASSVAGQGTGIQYF. This chain joins TRBV9 and TRBJ2-4; TRBD1 aligns across 9 bases. Germline V gene sequence: CDR1 SGDLS, CDR2 YYNGEE. V shed 0 bases, J shed 9 bases, and the junction held 7 bases outside the gene matches. The CDR3 is 15 amino acids.

This chain connects TRBV6-1 to TRBJ2-5; maybe TRBD2 (5 bases). Between the trimmed V and J ends, which lost 2 bases and 5 bases, there was a span of 18 bases. The CDR3 spans 16 residues. In germline, CDR1 is MNHNS, CDR2 SASEGT. The CDR3 spells CASSEQSEISGETQYF. The CDR3 nucleotides are TGTGCCAGCAGTGAACAATCTGAAATCTCGGGGGAGACCCAGTACTTC.

This chain uses TRBV7-8 with TRBJ1-2; 9 nucleotides match TRBD1. Unmatched junction bases numbered 8, after V lost 4 bases and J lost 5 bases. The CDR3 sequence is 15 residues long. CDR1 is SGHVS, CDR2 FQNEAQ, per germline. As DNA, the CDR3 is TGTGCCAGCAGCTCTATTACAGGGGGCGGATATGGCTACACCTTC. This sequence encodes CASSSITGGGYGYTF. The complete variable domain, with remaining parts taken from reference TRBV7-8 and TRBJ1-2, reads GAGVSQSPRYKVAKRGQDVALRCDPISGHVSLFWYQQALGQGPEFLTYFQNEAQLDKSGLPSDRFFAERPEGSVSTLKIQRTQQEDSAVYLCASSSITGGGYGYTFGSGTRLTVV.

This clone was picked up one time. This chain connects TRBV30 to TRBJ1-2; 7 bases are shared with TRBD1. V lost 0 bases and J lost 4; bases outside the gene matches: 2. The CDR3 length is 13 residues. CDR1 and CDR2 (germline): GTSNPN, SVGIG (reference sequence). CDR3 amino acids: CAWSVQGIYGYTF. The CDR3, as DNA: TGTGCCTGGAGTGTACAGGGGATCTATGGCTACACCTTC.

The chain is built from TRBV6-2 or TRBV6-3 and TRBJ2-7, with D uncertain. This CDR3 has 12 residues. V lost 6 bases and J lost 2, with 8 bases in between. Germline V gene sequence: CDR1 MNHEY, CDR2 SVGEGT. The CDR3: CASSPQAYEQYF. CDR3 DNA: TGTGCCAGCAGCCCACAAGCCTACGAGCAGTACTTC.

This sequence joins TRBV13 and TRBJ2-2; D gene ambiguous. V dropped 1 base and J dropped 9 bases, with 9 bases sitting between them. Per germline, CDR1 PRHDT and CDR2 FYEKMQ (reference sequence). The CDR3 is 13 residues long. DNA for the CDR3: TGTGCCAGCAGCTTAGATACTCTCAGGGAGCTGTTTTTT. Translating gives CASSLDTLRELFF. The full variable domain, in which reference TRBV13 and TRBJ2-2 provide the parts outside the CDR3, is AAGVIQSPRHLIKEKRETATLKCYPIPRHDTVYWYQQGPGQDPQFLISFYEKMQSDKGSIPDRFSAQQFSDYHSELNMSSLELGDSALYFCASSLDTLRELFFGEGSRLTVL.

The chain uses TRBV4-1 and TRBJ2-1; 9 positions agree with TRBD2. CDR1 and CDR2 (germline): MGHRA, YSYEKL. The CDR3 contains 18 residues. V lost 1 base to trimming and J lost 10 bases; unmatched junction nucleotides: 17. CDR3 coding DNA: TGCGCCAGCAGCCAAGTTATCCGTTTAGCGGGAGTTCCGCACGAGCAGTTCTTC. Protein product: CASSQVIRLAGVPHEQFF.

The rearrangement uses TRBV5-1 and TRBJ2-1; 10 bases line up with TRBD2. The V and J ends lost 4 bases and 6 bases, in that order; junction bases with no gene match: 7. Germline V gene lookup returns CDR1 SGHRS and CDR2 YFSETQ. This CDR3 has 15 amino acids. The DNA of the CDR3 is TGCGCCAGCAGCCAAAGCGGGAGGGCCGGCAATGAGCAGTTCTTC. Its translation is CASSQSGRAGNEQFF.

The V call is TRBV6-5, the J call TRBJ2-3; weak D call: TRBD1 (5 bases). The V gene's germline CDR1 is MNHEY and CDR2 SVGAGI. Trimming cost V 2 bases and J 2 bases, with 8 bases left between them. This CDR3 is 14 amino acids long. CDR3 protein: CASSYRQPTDTQYF. CDR3 DNA sequence: TGTGCCAGCAGTTACAGACAGCCCACAGATACGCAGTATTTT.

The chain employs TRBV5-1 and TRBJ2-5; 8 bases are shared with TRBD2. Looked up from germline, CDR1 is SGHRS and CDR2 is YFSETQ. Trimming took 3 bases from V and 4 from J; bases not matched to a gene: 2. The CDR3 is 13 residues long. The CDR3 loop is CASSSGGSETQYF. CDR3 DNA: TGCGCCAGCAGCTCGGGAGGGTCAGAGACCCAGTACTTC.

This clone is a singleton in its sample. The chain employs TRBV5-1 and TRBJ2-7; tentatively, D is TRBD1 (7 bases). This CDR3 region has 16 residues. The V end was cut by 4 bases, the J end by 1 base, with 18 bases between. In germline, CDR1 is SGHRS, CDR2 YFSETQ. DNA for the CDR3: TGCGCCAGCAGCCCGTGGGCGGGACAGAGTTCCTACGAGCAGTACTTC. Translation: CASSPWAGQSSYEQYF.

The rearrangement joins TRBV30 to TRBJ2-5, with 7 nucleotides matching TRBD2. This CDR3 comprises 14 residues. The V segment lost 0 bases and the J segment 4 bases; nucleotides outside the gene matches: 5. CDR1 GTSNPN and CDR2 SVGIG come from the germline V gene (reference sequence). The CDR3 nucleotides read TGTGCCTGGAGTGTAACGTCGGGAGGAGAGACCCAGTACTTC. Its translation: CAWSVTSGGETQYF. Filled out from reference TRBV30 and TRBJ2-5, the complete variable domain reads SQTIHQWPATLVQPVGSPLSLECTVEGTSNPNLYWYRQAAGRGLQLLFYSVGIGQISSEVPQNLSASRPQDRQFILSSKKLLLSDSGFYLCAWSVTSGGETQYFGPGTRLLVL.

This chain connects TRBV30 to TRBJ1-2; D gene uncertain. Trimming took off 3 bases at V and 0 bases at J, with 11 bases between the two ends. The CDR3 length is 14 residues. The V gene's germline CDR1 is GTSNPN and CDR2 SVGIG (reference sequence). CDR3 in DNA: TGTGCCTGGAGCTCGGGAGACACTAACTATGGCTACACCTTC. Protein sequence: CAWSSGDTNYGYTF.

This chain connects TRBV7-2 to TRBJ2-2, with a possible D match to TRBD2 (5 bases). Germline values: CDR1 SGHTA, CDR2 FQGNSA. Trimming removed 2 bases at V and 5 bases at J, with 12 bases between. The CDR3 loop spans 15 amino acids. The CDR3 spells CASSLRAGATGELFF. CDR3 coding DNA: TGTGCCAGCAGCTTAAGGGCGGGTGCGACCGGGGAGCTGTTTTTT.

The rearrangement uses TRBV7-2 and TRBJ2-3; 14 bases map to TRBD2. V lost 5 bases to trimming and J lost 5 bases; unmatched junction nucleotides: 9. This CDR3 region has 17 residues. CDR1 and CDR2 from the germline V gene are SGHTA and FQGNSA. The CDR3, as DNA: TGTGCCAGCAGCGTAAGACTAGCGGGAGGGCCGGGAGATACGCAGTATTTT. Residues: CASSVRLAGGPGDTQYF.

The chain has TRBV19 and TRBJ1-5; D uncertain. This CDR3 is 15 amino acids long. The V gene lost 1 base and the J gene lost 4 bases, with 11 bases spanning the gap. The germline CDR1 and CDR2 sequences are LNHDA and SQIVND (reference sequence). The CDR3 protein is CASSIGRVSNQPQHF. The CDR3 region has the DNA TGTGCCAGTAGTATAGGGCGGGTTTCGAATCAGCCCCAGCATTTT. The whole variable domain, remainder taken from reference TRBV19 and TRBJ1-5, is DGGITQSPKYLFRKEGQNVTLSCEQNLNHDAMYWYRQDPGQGLRLIYYSQIVNDFQKGDIAEGYSVSREKKESFPLTVTSAQKNPTAFYLCASSIGRVSNQPQHFGDGTRLSIL.

This clone appeared a single time. V usage is TRBV19 and J usage is TRBJ2-1, with 13 positions matching TRBD2. With 4 bases clipped from V and 10 bases from J, the junction kept 10 bases outside the gene matches. CDR1 is LNHDA, CDR2 SQIVND, per germline (reference sequence). The CDR3 length is 16 residues. For the CDR3, the DNA is TGTGCCAGTAGTAGCATCCGACTAGCGGGAGGAGGGGAGCAGTTCTTC. Translated, it gives CASSSIRLAGGGEQFF.

This clone showed up just once. The chain uses TRBV6-6 and TRBJ1-5; 11 bases are shared with TRBD1. Losses at the gene ends were 5 bases for V and 4 bases for J; bases not matched to a gene: 10. The CDR3 is 17 amino acids. Germline V gene data show CDR1 as MNHNY and CDR2 as SVGAGI (reference sequence). DNA of the CDR3: TGTGCCAGCAGTCGGGACAGGGGGACGCCCTCAAATCAGCCCCAGCATTTT. It codes for CASSRDRGTPSNQPQHF.

The chain links TRBV12-5 to TRBJ1-5, with a weak D call TRBD1 (6 bases). Germline CDR1 and CDR2: LGHNT and FRNRAP. Trimming left V 3 bases short and J 7 bases short, with 13 bases between. The length of the CDR3 is 14 residues. The CDR3 is CASGFTGGGQPQHF. CDR3 nucleotides: TGTGCTAGTGGTTTCACGGGGGGGGGCCAGCCCCAGCATTTT.

The chain combines TRBV2 with TRBJ2-2, with 7 nucleotides matching TRBD1. Germline values: CDR1 SNHLY, CDR2 FYNNEI. Trimming took 6 bases from V and 5 from J; bases not matched to a gene: 6. This CDR3 spans 14 amino acids. In DNA form, the CDR3 reads TGTGCCAGCAGAGAGGACAGGACGACCGGGGAGCTGTTTTTT. Translation: CASREDRTTGELFF. The full variable domain, its missing parts supplied by reference TRBV2 and TRBJ2-2, is EPEVTQTPSHQVTQMGQEVILRCVPISNHLYFYWYRQILGQKVEFLVSFYNNEISEKSEIFDDQFSVERPDGSNFTLKIRSTKLEDSAMYFCASREDRTTGELFFGEGSRLTVL.